This TCR beta chain emerged from a study of human T cells and chemical hapten exposure. Study at large: An approximately 2 cm by approximately 2 cm inner upper arm patch received 2% DPC for sensitization. All patients underwent weekly scalp dosing with diphenylcyclopropenone for the full approximately 23-week study. Once 0.01% DPC had been applied to the upper back by patch test, readings were taken at 6 days. TCR yield per sample varied, mainly due to pooled library volumes.

This clonotype was observed a few times. Time point given: pre-sensitization, week 0. Treatment defined: therapeutic diphenylcyclopropenone sensitization with weekly scalp DPC. TCRdb re-derived calls from the RACE reads in MiXCR, one entry per CDR3 protein. Of 95,000 to 150,000 distinct CDR3 sequences listed, roughly 14% are singletons. The CDR3 has 13 amino acids. Germline V gene lookup returns CDR1 SNHLY and CDR2 FYNNEI. Trimming took 3 bases from V and 5 from J, leaving 8 bases between them. The material sequenced was whole blood, taken in connection with sensitization to the hapten diphenylcyclopropenone (DPC). This receptor was obtained from a woman aged 18-35 years with alopecia areata. Some clones in this sample may be carry-over from other donors' samples. The chain employs TRBV2 and TRBJ2-1, with D perhaps matching TRBD2 (5 bases). In DNA, the CDR3 is TGTGCCAGCAGTGATTGGGGAGACAATGAGCAGTTCTTC. Protein: CASSDWGDNEQFF.